The clone carrying this TCR beta chain was found many times. The antigen is undetermined. The CDR3 is 17 residues long. Between the trimmed V and J ends, which lost 0 bases and 0 bases, there was a span of 16 bases. Germline values: CDR1 SGHRS, CDR2 YFSETQ. The data were taken from a study of breast tumors, draining lymph nodes, adjacent tissues. Each CDR3 protein is one row after TCRdb ran MiXCR on the multiplex PCR reads. Among 200,000 to 250,000 distinct CDR3 sequences, approximately 30% were seen once, and the ten largest hold approximately 1.4%. The lymph nodes were axillary draining lymph nodes from breast cancer patients. General study findings and limits: Compared with lymph nodes, tumors were less diverse; compared with nontumor tissue, more.

The sequence derives from a female donor with breast cancer. Some clones in this sample may be carry-over from other donors' samples. The gene calls are TRBV5-1 and TRBJ2-7; a weak D match, TRBD2 (6 bases). The sequenced sample was axillary lymph node tissue. CDR3 loop: CASSLGVGGASSYEQYF. The DNA of the CDR3 is TGCGCCAGCAGCTTGGGGGTTGGCGGGGCAAGCTCCTACGAGCAGTACTTC.